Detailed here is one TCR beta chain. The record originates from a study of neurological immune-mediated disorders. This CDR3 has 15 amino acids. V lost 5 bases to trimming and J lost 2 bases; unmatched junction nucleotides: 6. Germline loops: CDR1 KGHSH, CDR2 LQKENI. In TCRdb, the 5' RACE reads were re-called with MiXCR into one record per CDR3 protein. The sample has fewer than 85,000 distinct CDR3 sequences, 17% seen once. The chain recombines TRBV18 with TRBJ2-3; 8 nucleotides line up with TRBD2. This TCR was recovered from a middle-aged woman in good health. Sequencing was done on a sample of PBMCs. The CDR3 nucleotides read TGTGCCAGCTCAATCACTAGCGGCCCCACAGATACGCAGTATTTT. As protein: CASSITSGPTDTQYF.